The clone carrying this T cell receptor (beta chain) was detected a few times. Its specificity is unknown. The data stem from a study of regulatory T cells in long-lasting Graves disease. Building of the TCR beta libraries involved iRepertoire HTBI primers and Arm-PCR of CDR3 regions. TCRdb re-analysed the multiplex PCR reads in MiXCR, keeping a single row per CDR3 protein. Of more than 400,000 distinct CDR3 sequences in the sample, around 17% were seen once. Whole-study results and caveats: The small sample size may have reduced accuracy.

Time point reported: newly diagnosed GD, antithyroid drugs for less than 3 months. The authors made the TCR library using RNA they extracted from PBMCs. V gave up 6 bases and J gave up 6 bases; unmatched junction bases: 4. The CDR3 length is 13 residues. In germline, CDR1 is SGHRS, CDR2 YFSETQ. The sample was also reused in another study, on T cells in Graves' hyperthyroidism and ophthalmopathy.

The sample consisted of peripheral blood mononuclear cells (PBMCs), taken at new diagnosis, from a patient treated with antithyroid drugs. The rearrangement links TRBV5-1 to TRBJ2-2, with 8 bases identical to TRBD1. The receptor was derived from a woman in her 30s with Graves disease. CDR3 sequence: CASNPDRAGELFF. CDR3 in DNA: TGCGCCAGCAACCCGGACAGGGCCGGGGAGCTGTTTTTT.